These 3 T cell receptor beta chains were all obtained from the same sample, sequenced in a study of CD8 T cells in ankylosing spondylitis. Findings of the study overall: In ankylosing spondylitis blood, a motif of several highly homologous TCR beta variants appeared characteristic.

TCRdb re-called the 5' RACE reads with MiXCR, one entry per CDR3 protein. The repertoire consists of about 540,000 distinct CDR3 sequences, with about an eighth occurring once and the leading ten covering about 6.5%. No antigen has been assigned to these receptors. Sequenced sample: blood, either unsorted or a sorted T cell fraction (not recorded which). The receptors were sampled from a male donor with ankylosing spondylitis.

The chain joins TRBV9 to TRBJ2-7; 10 nucleotides line up with TRBD2. The CDR3 loop spans 15 amino acids. The junction had 3 bases not matched to a gene; V was cut back by 3 bases and J by 0 bases. Germline V gives CDR1 SGDLS, CDR2 YYNGEE. CDR3 sequence: CASSEGLADSYEQYF. CDR3 nucleotides: TGTGCCAGCAGCGAAGGACTAGCGGACTCCTACGAGCAGTACTTC. The full variable domain, rest sourced from reference TRBV9 and TRBJ2-7, is DSGVTQTPKHLITATGQRVTLRCSPRSGDLSVYWYQQSLDQGLQFLIQYYNGEERAKGNILERFSAQQFPDLHSELNLSSLELGDSALYFCASSEGLADSYEQYFGPGTRLTVT.

The chain is built from TRBV13 and TRBJ1-1; TRBD1 might be the D (6 bases). Germline CDR1 PRHDT, CDR2 FYEKMQ (reference sequence). Trimming took 1 base from V and 4 from J, leaving 16 bases between them. CDR3 length equals 16 residues. The DNA for the CDR3 is TGTGCCAGCAGCTTAGCTCTCGGGGGCTCACGCACTGAAGCTTTCTTT. It codes for CASSLALGGSRTEAFF.

This clonotype was seen repeatedly, ten times or more. The V call is TRBV7-8, the J call TRBJ1-2, with D unclear. The ends were cut back, 5 bases at V and 3 bases at J, with 13 bases in the middle. The CDR3 is 14 residues long. Per germline, CDR1 SGHVS and CDR2 FQNEAQ. The CDR3: CASSKAGKYYGYTF. The CDR3 DNA is TGTGCCAGCAGCAAAGCCGGAAAGTACTATGGCTACACCTTC.